This T cell receptor (beta chain) was retrieved from a study of CD8 T cells in ankylosing spondylitis. For this clonotype: Its antigen is still unknown.

Germline CDR1 and CDR2: SGHAT and FQNNGV. Trimming stripped 4 bases from V and 0 bases from J, with 10 bases between. This CDR3 spans 15 amino acids. One entry per CDR3 protein, called by TCRdb with MiXCR from the 5' RACE reads. Of about 480,000 distinct CDR3 sequences listed, approximately 17% were seen once; the top ten hold 1%. Study-level points and caveats: Among TCR beta sequences, a motif of several highly homologous variants appeared characteristic of ankylosing spondylitis blood. A CD8+ phenotype characterized the disease-linked clones, which were relatively rare in peripheral blood.

This chain uses TRBV11-2 with TRBJ1-3; D gene uncertain. The material sequenced was blood, either unsorted or a sorted T cell fraction (not recorded which). The sequence derives from a male donor with ankylosing spondylitis. Here the CDR3 DNA reads TGTGCCAGCAGCTCCCAGGTGAACTCTGGAAACACCATATATTTT. It yields the protein CASSSQVNSGNTIYF.